This TCR beta chain was recorded in a study of blood T cell repertoires in COVID-19. V was clipped by 4 bases and J by 7 bases, with 16 bases between them. CDR1 and CDR2 from the germline V gene are MNHEY and SVGAGI. The CDR3 extends over 14 amino acids. This clone came up a few times. Assay: immunoSEQ multiplex PCR; the TCRdb copy retains only in-frame clones and omits some. The data contain 150,000 to 200,000 clones, about nine tenths of them singletons. The TCR comes from a woman aged 30 to 39 with acute or convalescent COVID-19. Sample: peripheral blood. This chain connects TRBV6-5 to TRBJ1-1; D is unclear. The CDR3, as DNA: TGTGCCAGCAGTTCTCAAGGGCGGGAAATTGAAGCTTTCTTT. This gives the protein CASSSQGREIEAFF.